The T cell receptor (beta chain) under discussion was sequenced for a study of blood T cell repertoires in COVID-19 (TCRdb year 2020). Notes on the research overall: Samples from collaborators originated in the United States, Italy and Spain and spanned both the acute and convalescent phases of COVID-19. The prospective study material was composed of cDNA or gDNA derived from T cells, B-cell-depleted T cells, or PBMCs. Deeply sampled blood TCRbeta repertoires from subjects exposed to, actively infected with, or recovered from COVID-19 were included in the dataset. The repertoires were made available in a free public database intended to serve as a resource for research on the immune response to SARS-CoV-2. Samples came from the ongoing ImmuneRACE study (first 160 participants) plus 1,254 subjects from 6 global collaborators. Sample metadata almost always included a de-identified subject ID, COVID-19 status, age in years and sex. HLA class I and class II types, where available, came from metadata supplied by the sample provider rather than from assay-based typing. The research as a whole found: Clinical and demographic metadata were provided uncurated, with the amount varying by source and participant.

Turning to this clone: Its antigen remains unidentified. No clone much larger than this one lies a single base away; base qualities are absent.

V is shortened by 1 base, J by 6 bases, and the region joining them spans 12 bases. Inclusive of the bounding cysteine and phenylalanine, the CDR3 is 14 residues long. Just CDR3 DNA is preserved here, 42 bases in frame from base 1. CDR1 and CDR2, per the germline V gene (reference sequence), are LNHDA and SQIVND. TCRbeta CDR3 regions were amplified from genomic DNA by means of the immunoSEQ Assay, a bias-controlled multiplex PCR. The authors' analysis ran thus. The number of nucleated cells in each sample was estimated from the amplification of reference gene primers within the assay. To quantify the absolute abundance of each unique TCRbeta CDR3 rearrangement, sequence reads were collapsed and filtered. Productive Simpson clonality was computed per sample as the square root of Simpson's diversity index over productive rearrangements. TCRdb limited this immuneACCESS table to in-frame rearrangements with V and J called. A share of clones is missing; checked studies link under half to unresolved V genes, and the rest is unexplained. The V and J calls and clone size come from that table; D and trimming were worked out from the DNA. Present in this sample are 450,000 or so clones, around 90% of which were seen just once. Of the sample, 0.8% to 1% falls within the top ten clones.

One collaborating source in Seattle enrolled patients during active infection and followed them longitudinally through the course of disease. The collaborating institutions used their own protocols to collect whole blood in K2EDTA tubes. For TCRbeta analysis, collaborators shipped samples as frozen whole blood, isolated PBMCs, or DNA extracted from either of those sample types. The sequenced material came from peripheral blood. This receptor was taken from a man between 18 and 29 years old with COVID-19, enrolled during active disease. This chain joins TRBV19 to TRBJ2-5; a confident D gene designation cannot be given. This receptor has the CDR3 CASSIGDTDKTQYF. The nucleotide sequence is given as TGTGCCAGTAGTATAGGTGACACCGATAAGACCCAGTACTTC.